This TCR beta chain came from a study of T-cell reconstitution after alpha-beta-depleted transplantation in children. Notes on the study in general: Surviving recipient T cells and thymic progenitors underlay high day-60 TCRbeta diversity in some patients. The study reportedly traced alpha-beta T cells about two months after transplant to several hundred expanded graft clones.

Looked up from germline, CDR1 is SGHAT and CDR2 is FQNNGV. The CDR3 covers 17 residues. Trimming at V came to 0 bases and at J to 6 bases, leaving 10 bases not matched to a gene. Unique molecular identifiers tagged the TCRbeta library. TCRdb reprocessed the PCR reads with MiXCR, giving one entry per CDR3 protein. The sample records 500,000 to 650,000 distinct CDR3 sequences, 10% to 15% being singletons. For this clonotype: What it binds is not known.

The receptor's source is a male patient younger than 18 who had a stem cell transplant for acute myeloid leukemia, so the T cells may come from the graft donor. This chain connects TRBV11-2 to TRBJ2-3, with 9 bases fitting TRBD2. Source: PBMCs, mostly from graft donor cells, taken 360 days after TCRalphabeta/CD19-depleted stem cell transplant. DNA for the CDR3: TGTGCCAGCAGCTTAGACCCTAGCGGGACCTACTTTGATACGCAGTATTTT. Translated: CASSLDPSGTYFDTQYF. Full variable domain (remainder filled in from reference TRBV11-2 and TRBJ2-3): EAGVAQSPRYKIIEKRQSVAFWCNPISGHATLYWYQQILGQGPKLLIQFQNNGVVDDSQLPKDRFSAERLKGVDSTLKIQPAKLEDSAVYLCASSLDPSGTYFDTQYFGPGTRLTVL.